Listed below are T cell receptor beta chains from one sample, sequenced in a study of regulatory T cells in long-lasting Graves disease. TCRdb redid the calling of the multiplex PCR reads with MiXCR, one entry per CDR3 protein. Of hundreds of thousands of distinct CDR3 sequences listed, roughly a sixth are singletons. A further study also used this sample, focusing on T cells in Graves' hyperthyroidism and ophthalmopathy.

Specimen: peripheral blood mononuclear cells (PBMCs), collected at new diagnosis, from a patient treated with antithyroid drugs. The receptors originated from a woman aged 40 to 65 with Graves disease. Both conserved end residues are part of each CDR3. The D gene is left open where the match is weak. Only part of the rows carry a size: once, few, many, or a class if the clone is expanded.

D,J,V,size,DNA,CDR3
.,TRBJ2-7,TRBV5-1,.,TGCGCCAGCAGCCAATTCCAGGGGTCCGAGCAGTACTTC,CASSQFQGSEQYF
TRBD2,TRBJ2-1,TRBV20-1,.,TGCAGTGCTAGACTGGCGGGGGGCGTGGGTTACAATGAGCAGTTCTTC,CSARLAGGVGYNEQFF
TRBD2,TRBJ2-1,TRBV19,.,TGTGCCAGTAGTATAGGCGGGACTAGCGTCCAGGGGCAGTTCTTC,CASSIGGTSVQGQFF
TRBD2,TRBJ2-5,TRBV12-3/TRBV12-4,many,TGTGCCAGCAGTTGGCTAGCGGGGCCCGGAGAGACCCAGTACTTC,CASSWLAGPGETQYF
.,TRBJ1-2,TRBV6-1,.,TGTGCCAGCAGTCCCTCCAGCTATGGCTACACCTTC,CASSPSSYGYTF
TRBD1,TRBJ2-3,TRBV3-1,few,TGTGCCAGCAGCCAAGATTTAGGGGGCGCAGGGTCCCCGACAGATACGCAGTATTTT,CASSQDLGGAGSPTDTQYF
.,TRBJ2-2,TRBV5-1,.,TGCGCCAGCAGCCCCCTCCTAGAGGCGAACACCGGGGAGCTGTTTTTT,CASSPLLEANTGELFF
TRBD2,TRBJ2-3,TRBV5-5,few,TGTGCCAGCAGCTTGAGTCTAGCGGACTACACAGATACGCAGTATTTT,CASSLSLADYTDTQYF
.,TRBJ2-7,TRBV28,.,TGTGCCAGCAGGTCCCGGGACTCCCCGCGCGGCTACGAGCAGTACTTC,CASRSRDSPRGYEQYF
.,TRBJ1-6,TRBV7-9,few,TGTGCCAGCACCCTTGCAGGGACTAATTCACCCCTCCACTTT,CASTLAGTNSPLHF
.,TRBJ2-2,TRBV6-1,many,TGTGCCAGCAGAAGGTCGACCGGGGAGCTGTTTTTT,CASRRSTGELFF
.,TRBJ1-1,TRBV5-1,few,TGCGCCAGCAGTAAGGACAGTATGGTCACTGAAGCTTTCTTT,CASSKDSMVTEAFF
.,TRBJ1-1,TRBV20-1,.,TGCAGTGCTAGGGGCGGGATTTCGAACACTGAAGCTTTCTTT,CSARGGISNTEAFF
TRBD1,TRBJ1-3,TRBV6-5,.,TGTGCCAGCAGTTACACCGCCGGGACAGGGGGCCCCCGGTTTGGAAACACCATATATTTT,CASSYTAGTGGPRFGNTIYF
.,TRBJ2-7,TRBV11-3,many,TGTGCCAGCAGCGCGGACAGCACAAACTACGAGCAGTACTTC,CASSADSTNYEQYF
.,TRBJ1-2,TRBV5-1,.,TGCGCCAGCAGCTTAGGGACCGCTCTAGATGGCTACACCTTC,CASSLGTALDGYTF
.,TRBJ2-1,TRBV19,.,TGTGCCAGTAGTCCCAATGACGGTTACAATGAGCAGTTCTTC,CASSPNDGYNEQFF
TRBD1,TRBJ1-2,TRBV24-1,few,TGTGCCACCAGTGATTCCGACAGGGACTATGGCTACACCTTC,CATSDSDRDYGYTF
TRBD1,TRBJ2-5,TRBV2,many,TGTGCTTCCAGCATGGGGACAGTTATAGGGACCCAGTACTTC,CASSMGTVIGTQYF
TRBD2,TRBJ2-4,TRBV3-1,many,TGTGCCAGCAGCCAAGGAGCGGGGGGCCTGAAGTACTTC,CASSQGAGGLKYF
.,TRBJ2-4,TRBV10-2,few,TGCGCCAGCAGGGTAACAGAAAACATTCAGTACTTC,CASRVTENIQYF
.,TRBJ1-1,TRBV7-9,.,TGTGCCAGCAGCTTAGCGAGCAGGGTGGTTCGGGACACTGAAGCTTTCTTT,CASSLASRVVRDTEAFF
.,TRBJ2-7,TRBV2,many,TGTGCCAGCAGTCGACAGATCTACGAGCAGTACTTC,CASSRQIYEQYF
.,TRBJ2-7,TRBV5-1,many,TGCGCCAGCAGCTTGGCTTTGCAGTTCTCCTACGAGCAGTACTTC,CASSLALQFSYEQYF